Following are 24 T cell receptor beta chains from one sample sequenced in a study of beta chain features in type 1 diabetes. The whole isolated RNA underwent reverse transcription, so sequencing captured expressed TCRB transcripts. Data came from immunoSEQ multiplex PCR; TCRdb stores just in-frame clones and leaves some out. This sample has 390,000 or so clones, with approximately 15% found just once. The sequenced material came from naive CD4+ T cells from blood. The receptors were sampled from a man aged 25 to 40 in good health.

In this sample, this clone turned up a few times. The V call is TRBV5-6, the J call TRBJ2-7; 8 bases line up with TRBD1. The length of the CDR3 is 15 residues. Germline V lookup: CDR1 SGHDT, CDR2 YYEEEE. V shed 2 bases and J 4 bases; nucleotides not matched to a gene: 8. The CDR3 spells CASSLSRGLWYEQYV. CDR3 DNA sequence: TGTGCCAGCAGCTTAAGCAGGGGGCTATGGTACGAGCAGTACGTC.

V and J are TRBV7-9 and TRBJ2-6; tentative D call: TRBD1 (5 bases). This CDR3 spans 14 amino acids. With 7 bases removed from V and 4 bases from J, the gap between germline ends came to 11 bases. Per germline, CDR1 SEHNR and CDR2 FQNEAQ (reference sequence). CDR3 nucleotide sequence: TGTGCCAGCACTACAGGTTACGGGGCCAACGTCCTGACTTTC. Its translation is CASTTGYGANVLTF.

The rearrangement joins TRBV14 to TRBJ2-5, with TRBD2 matching 8 bases. V lost 4 bases, J lost 4 bases, and 8 bases stayed unmatched. CDR3 length equals 15 residues. CDR1 SGHDN and CDR2 FVKESK come from the germline V gene. The CDR3 DNA follows: TGTGCCAGCAGCCTCGGACTAGCCGGGGTAGAGACCCAGTACTTC. Translating gives CASSLGLAGVETQYF.

This clone was detected a few times. The rearrangement uses TRBV18 and TRBJ2-2; D not resolved. Deletions cut 6 bases from V and 1 base from J, with 21 bases between. Germline lookup yields CDR1 KGHSH and CDR2 LQKENI. This CDR3 comprises 18 residues. The CDR3 nucleotides are TGTGCCAGCTCCACAACCCTTGAAGGGCGCAGGAACACCGGGGAGCTGTTTTTT. It codes for CASSTTLEGRRNTGELFF.

The table lists this clone with a few counts. V and J are TRBV11-1 and TRBJ2-5; TRBD2 agrees at 8 bases. The CDR3 consists of 15 residues. Losses at the gene ends were 1 base for V and 6 bases for J; bases not matched to a gene: 7. Germline-derived CDR1 and CDR2 are SGHAT and FQDESV (reference sequence). The CDR3 protein is CASSLVAGHLQTQYF. As DNA, the CDR3 is TGTGCCAGCAGCTTAGTAGCGGGACATTTGCAGACCCAGTACTTC.

This clone showed up just a few times. This chain links TRBV7-2 with TRBJ2-3, with TRBD1 matching over 10 bases. Germline loops: CDR1 SGHTA, CDR2 FQGNSA. The CDR3 consists of 17 residues. V shed 1 base, J shed 7 bases, and the junction held 11 bases outside the gene matches. The CDR3 DNA is TGTGCCAGCAGCTTAGTGGGAGGACAGGGGGGTCCTAATACGCAGTATTTT. This codes for CASSLVGGQGGPNTQYF.

CDR3 bases: TGTGCCAGTAGTATAGGGCTCTCCTACAATGAGCAGTTCTTC. Encoded protein: CASSIGLSYNEQFF. This chain connects TRBV19 to TRBJ2-1; no reliable D call. Between the trimmed V and J ends, which lost 1 base and 0 bases, there was a span of 4 bases. The CDR3 totals 14 residues. CDR1 LNHDA and CDR2 SQIVND come from the germline V gene (reference sequence).

This clone was counted between two and nine times. J is TRBJ2-7 and V is TRBV30; D may be TRBD1 (5 bases). Between the trimmed V and J ends, which lost 1 base and 1 base, there was a span of 17 bases. Germline assignment: CDR1 GTSNPN and CDR2 SVGIG (reference sequence). The CDR3 extends over 16 amino acids. The CDR3 sequence: CAWSDYRKQGSYEQYV. CDR3 nucleotide sequence: TGTGCCTGGAGTGACTACCGGAAGCAGGGATCCTACGAGCAGTACGTC.

This chain uses TRBV20-1 with TRBJ1-1; D ambiguous. V lost 3 bases and J 6 bases, leaving 8 bases between the germline ends. Germline V CDR1 and CDR2: DFQATT, SNEGSKA (reference sequence). This CDR3 comprises 11 residues. CDR3 sequence reads: CSASGYAEAFF. Here the CDR3 DNA reads TGCAGTGCTAGTGGATATGCTGAAGCTTTCTTT.

The gene calls are TRBV29-1 and TRBJ2-4; 14 positions agree with TRBD2. This CDR3 spans 18 amino acids. Unmatched junction bases numbered 19, after V lost 6 bases and J lost 9 bases. Germline lookup yields CDR1 SQVTM and CDR2 ANQGSEA. In DNA form, the CDR3 reads TGCAGCGTGGAATTGGTGACCGGGACTAGCGGGAGAGGACTCATTCAGTACTTC. Protein product: CSVELVTGTSGRGLIQYF.

This clone was observed a handful of times. The rearrangement uses TRBV6-6 and TRBJ2-1; 10 nucleotides match TRBD2. CDR1 and CDR2 from the germline V gene are MNHNY and SVGAGI (reference sequence). This CDR3 comprises 12 residues. V shed 6 bases, J shed 10 bases, and the junction held 3 bases outside the gene matches. CDR3 region: CASRILAGEQFF. The CDR3 nucleotides read TGTGCCAGCAGAATACTAGCGGGAGAGCAGTTCTTC.

This sequence joins TRBV7-9 and TRBJ2-3; D tentatively reads TRBD1 or TRBD2 (5 bases each). Trimming took off 5 bases at V and 0 bases at J, with 12 bases between the two ends. This CDR3 spans 15 amino acids. CDR1 is SEHNR, CDR2 FQNEAQ, per germline (reference sequence). This chain's CDR3 is CASSRDGGSTDTQYF. As DNA, the CDR3 is TGTGCCAGCAGCCGGGACGGCGGAAGCACAGATACGCAGTATTTT.

The rearrangement joins TRBV5-4 to TRBJ1-6; possible D gene TRBD1, 5 bases. The ends were cut back, 0 bases at V and 4 bases at J, with 8 bases in the middle. The CDR3 is 15 residues long. Germline CDR1 SGHNT, CDR2 YYREEE (reference sequence). CDR3 loop: CASSLDGGYNSPLHF. DNA of the CDR3: TGTGCCAGCAGCTTGGACGGGGGGTATAATTCACCCCTCCACTTT.

For this clone: Other DNA sequences in this sample translate to the same CDR3. The rearrangement links TRBV20-1 to TRBJ2-1, with D hard to call. The CDR3 spans 11 residues. The V gene's germline CDR1 is DFQATT and CDR2 SNEGSKA (reference sequence). V was cut by 6 bases and J by 0 bases, with 3 bases left in between. The CDR3 DNA sequence: TGCAGTGCCAGCTCCTACAATGAGCAGTTCTTC. It encodes CSASSYNEQFF.

The table lists this clone with a few counts. V usage is TRBV27 and J usage is TRBJ2-6; tentatively, D is TRBD1 or TRBD2 (5 bases each). The V end lost 4 bases, the J end lost 0 bases, and 16 bases lay between the germline ends. CDR1 and CDR2 (germline): MNHEY, SMNVEV (reference sequence). There are 18 residues in the CDR3. In DNA form, the CDR3 reads TGTGCCAGCAGTTCGGTTCTGGGACCGAACTCTGGGGCCAACGTCCTGACTTTC. Protein sequence: CASSSVLGPNSGANVLTF.

The genes are TRBV7-9 and TRBJ2-2; the D gene is possibly TRBD1 (5 bases). The germline V and J ends were trimmed by 1 base and 3 bases, with 9 bases remaining between them. From germline, CDR1 is SEHNR and CDR2 FQNEAQ (reference sequence). This CDR3 has 15 amino acids. In nucleotides, the CDR3 is TGTGCCAGCAGCTTAGGAGACAGATACACCGGGGAGCTGTTTTTT. Encoded protein: CASSLGDRYTGELFF.

The rearrangement links TRBV7-6 to TRBJ2-1; D not resolved. Germline CDR1 SGHVS, CDR2 FNYEAQ. The CDR3 covers 15 residues. Between the trimmed V and J ends, which lost 6 bases and 4 bases, there was a span of 16 bases. The CDR3 spells CASSGVSPSYNEQFF. The CDR3 region has the DNA TGTGCCAGCAGTGGGGTTTCGCCCTCATACAATGAGCAGTTCTTC.

This sequence joins TRBV2 and TRBJ2-1, with TRBD1 matching 9 bases. Germline CDR1 and CDR2: SNHLY and FYNNEI. The junction had 3 bases not matched to a gene; V was cut back by 5 bases and J by 7 bases. This CDR3 has 13 residues. The CDR3 is CASSTDRGNEQFF. Here the CDR3 DNA reads TGTGCCAGCAGTACGGACAGGGGAAATGAGCAGTTCTTC. Filled out from reference TRBV2 and TRBJ2-1, the complete variable domain reads EPEVTQTPSHQVTQMGQEVILRCVPISNHLYFYWYRQILGQKVEFLVSFYNNEISEKSEIFDDQFSVERPDGSNFTLKIRSTKLEDSAMYFCASSTDRGNEQFFGPGTRLTVL.

This clone has just a few counts. The V call is TRBV6-6, the J call TRBJ1-2, with D perhaps matching TRBD1 (5 bases). V lost 6 bases and J 4 bases, leaving 18 bases between the germline ends. The CDR3 covers 15 residues. CDR1 and CDR2 from the germline V gene are MNHNY and SVGAGI (reference sequence). CDR3 sequence (DNA): TGTGCCAGCAGAACGATACGGGGCTTATTCTATGGCTACACCTTC. This codes for CASRTIRGLFYGYTF.

This clone was seen more than once but under ten times. This chain links TRBV6-4 with TRBJ2-1, with 12 bases that match TRBD2. Germline CDR1 reads MRHNA; CDR2 reads SNTAGT. Unmatched junction bases numbered 7, after V lost 6 bases and J lost 4 bases. CDR3 length: 16 residues. As DNA, the CDR3 is TGTGCCAGCAGCTATTCGACTAGCGGGGGTTACAATGAGCAGTTCTTC. This codes for CASSYSTSGGYNEQFF.

The gene calls are TRBV27 and TRBJ1-1; D remains ambiguous. The V gene lost 4 bases and the J gene lost 1 base, with 16 bases spanning the gap. This CDR3 spans 16 amino acids. The germline V gene encodes CDR1 MNHEY and CDR2 SMNVEV (reference sequence). CDR3 bases: TGTGCCAGCAGTTCGGCCCTTGTCAGCCCGAACACTGAAGCTTTCTTT. Translating gives CASSSALVSPNTEAFF.

This clone was observed a handful of times. The genes are TRBV9 and TRBJ1-2; D perhaps matches TRBD1 (5 bases). Trimming took off 5 bases at V and 8 bases at J, with 22 bases between the two ends. Germline-derived CDR1 and CDR2 are SGDLS and YYNGEE. CDR3 length: 15 amino acids. The CDR3 reads CASSPTIPGARGYTF. Here the CDR3 DNA reads TGTGCCAGCAGTCCAACTATACCTGGGGCCCGCGGCTACACCTTC.

The chain employs TRBV18 and TRBJ2-7; perhaps TRBD1 as D (5 bases). The CDR3 covers 13 residues. With 2 bases removed from V and 5 bases from J, the gap between germline ends came to 10 bases. The germline V gene encodes CDR1 KGHSH and CDR2 LQKENI. The DNA of the CDR3 is TGTGCCAGCTCACCAAAGGCAGGGAACGAGCAGTACTTC. Encoded protein: CASSPKAGNEQYF. Drawing the rest from reference TRBV18 and TRBJ2-7, the complete variable domain is NAGVMQNPRHLVRRRGQEARLRCSPMKGHSHVYWYRQLPEEGLKFMVYLQKENIIDESGMPKERFSAEFPKEGPSILRIQQVVRGDSAAYFCASSPKAGNEQYFGPGTRLTVT.

There are many counts of this clone. This chain links TRBV29-1 with TRBJ1-2; tentatively, D is TRBD1 (5 bases). Looked up from germline, CDR1 is SQVTM and CDR2 is ANQGSEA. There are 11 residues in the CDR3. Between the trimmed V and J ends, which lost 7 bases and 7 bases, there was a span of 13 bases. The chain's CDR3 is CSATGPGGYTF. In DNA, the CDR3 is TGCAGCGCAACAGGCCCCGGTGGCTACACCTTC.